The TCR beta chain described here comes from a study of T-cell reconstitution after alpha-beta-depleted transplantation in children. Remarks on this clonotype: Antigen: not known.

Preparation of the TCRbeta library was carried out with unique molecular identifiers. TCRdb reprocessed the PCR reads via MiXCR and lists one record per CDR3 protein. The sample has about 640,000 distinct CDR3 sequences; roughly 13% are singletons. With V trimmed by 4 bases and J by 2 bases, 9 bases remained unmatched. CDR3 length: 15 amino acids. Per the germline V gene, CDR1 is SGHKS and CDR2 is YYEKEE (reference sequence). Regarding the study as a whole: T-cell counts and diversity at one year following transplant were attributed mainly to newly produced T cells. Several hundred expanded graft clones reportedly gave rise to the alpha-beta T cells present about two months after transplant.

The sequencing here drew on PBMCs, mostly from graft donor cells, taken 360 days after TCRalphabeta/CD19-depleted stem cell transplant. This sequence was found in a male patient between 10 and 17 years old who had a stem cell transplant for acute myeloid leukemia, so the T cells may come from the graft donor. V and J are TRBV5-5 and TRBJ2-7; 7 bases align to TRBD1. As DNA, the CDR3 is TGTGCCAGCAGCCCCCGATCGACAGGGACCTACGAGCAGTACTTC. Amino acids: CASSPRSTGTYEQYF.